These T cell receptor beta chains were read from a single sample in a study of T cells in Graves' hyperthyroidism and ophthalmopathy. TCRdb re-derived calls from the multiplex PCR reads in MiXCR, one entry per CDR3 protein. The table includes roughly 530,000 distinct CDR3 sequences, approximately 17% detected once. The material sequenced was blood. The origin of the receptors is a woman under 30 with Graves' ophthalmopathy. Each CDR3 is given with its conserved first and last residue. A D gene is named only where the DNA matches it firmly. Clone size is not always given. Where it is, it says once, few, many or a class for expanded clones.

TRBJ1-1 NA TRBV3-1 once CASSVGGGATEAFF TGTGCCAGCAGCGTAGGCGGGGGGGCTACTGAAGCTTTCTTT
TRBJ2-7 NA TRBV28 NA CASSLREKDYEQYF TGTGCCAGCAGTTTAAGGGAAAAAGACTACGAGCAGTACTTC
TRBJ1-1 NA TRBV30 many CAWSVSPGHTEAFF TGTGCCTGGAGTGTAAGTCCCGGACACACTGAAGCTTTCTTT
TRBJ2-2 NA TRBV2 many CASTLTLTGELFF TGTGCCAGCACCCTGACTCTTACCGGGGAGCTGTTTTTT
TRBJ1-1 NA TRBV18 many CASSKTGQVEAFF TGTGCCAGCTCAAAAACAGGGCAAGTTGAAGCTTTCTTT
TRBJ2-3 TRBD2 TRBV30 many CAWSELAERTDTQYF TGTGCCTGGAGTGAACTAGCGGAGCGCACAGATACGCAGTATTTT
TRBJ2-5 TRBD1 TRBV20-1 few CSAKLTGRSSETQYF TGCAGTGCAAAGTTGACAGGGAGATCCTCGGAGACCCAGTACTTC
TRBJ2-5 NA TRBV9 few CASSVGPNLQETQYF TGTGCCAGCAGCGTAGGGCCCAATTTACAAGAGACCCAGTACTTC
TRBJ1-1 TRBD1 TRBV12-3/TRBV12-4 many CASSSSTGLNTEAFF TGTGCCAGCAGTTCGTCGACAGGGCTGAACACTGAAGCTTTCTTT
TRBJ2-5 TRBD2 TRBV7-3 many CASSLGGGAGETQYF TGTGCCAGCAGCTTAGGCGGGGGGGCCGGCGAGACCCAGTACTTC
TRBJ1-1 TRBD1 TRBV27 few CASSVGDRPNTEAFF TGTGCCAGCAGCGTCGGGGACAGGCCGAACACTGAAGCTTTCTTT
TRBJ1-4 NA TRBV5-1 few CASRSGPNEKLFF TGCGCCAGCAGATCCGGACCCAATGAAAAACTGTTTTTT
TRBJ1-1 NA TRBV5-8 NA CASSLASMGAEAFF TGTGCCAGCAGCTTGGCCTCGATGGGGGCTGAAGCTTTCTTT
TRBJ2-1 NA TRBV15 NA CATSRGRDESYNEQFF TGTGCCACCAGCAGAGGTAGGGATGAGTCCTACAATGAGCAGTTCTTC
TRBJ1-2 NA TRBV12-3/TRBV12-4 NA CASSFDGQETYYGYTF TGTGCCAGCAGTTTCGACGGGCAGGAAACTTACTATGGCTACACCTTC
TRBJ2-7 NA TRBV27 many CASSFRRGYEQYF TGTGCCAGCAGTTTCCGCAGGGGATACGAGCAGTACTTC
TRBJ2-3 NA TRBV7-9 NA CASSADGGVTDTQYF TGTGCCAGTTCTGCGGACGGGGGAGTCACAGATACGCAGTATTTT
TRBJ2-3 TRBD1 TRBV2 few CANRQGTDTQYF TGTGCCAATCGACAGGGGACAGATACGCAGTATTTT
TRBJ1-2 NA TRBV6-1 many CASSEAPETIYGYTF TGTGCCAGCAGTGAAGCGCCAGAAACCATCTATGGCTACACCTTC
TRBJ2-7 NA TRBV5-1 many CASKPPRGHEQYF TGCGCCAGCAAGCCCCCCAGGGGCCACGAGCAGTACTTC
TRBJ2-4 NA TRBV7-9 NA CASSRLGSGKAKNIQYF TGTGCCAGCAGCCGGTTAGGATCGGGGAAAGCCAAAAACATTCAGTACTTC
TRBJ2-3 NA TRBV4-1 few CASSQDGGGLSTDTQYF TGCGCCAGCAGCCAAGATGGCGGGGGCCTAAGCACAGATACGCAGTATTTT
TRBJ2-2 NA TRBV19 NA CASQWGTANTGELFF TGTGCCAGCCAATGGGGCACGGCGAACACCGGGGAGCTGTTTTTT
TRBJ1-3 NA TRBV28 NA CASSLRDKLGNTIYF TGTGCCAGCAGTCTCCGGGACAAATTAGGAAACACCATATATTTT
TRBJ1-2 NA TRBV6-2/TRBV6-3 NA CASSYSPASLGYGYTF TGTGCCAGCAGTTACTCCCCCGCGAGTTTGGGTTATGGCTACACCTTC
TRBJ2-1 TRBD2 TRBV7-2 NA CASSLVGGGGQFF TGTGCCAGCAGCTTAGTAGGCGGGGGTGGGCAGTTCTTC
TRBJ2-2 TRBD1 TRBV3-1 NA CASSPTGQGPNTGELFF TGTGCCAGCAGCCCCACCGGACAGGGTCCGAACACCGGGGAGCTGTTTTTT
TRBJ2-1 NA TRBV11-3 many CASSLEGSNSYNEQFF TGTGCCAGCAGCTTAGAAGGGAGCAACTCCTACAATGAGCAGTTCTTC
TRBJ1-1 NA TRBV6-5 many CASSYMRNTEAFF TGTGCCAGCAGTTATATGAGGAACACTGAAGCTTTCTTT
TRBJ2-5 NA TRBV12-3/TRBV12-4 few CASSFKRKQETQYF TGTGCCAGCAGTTTTAAGCGGAAACAAGAGACCCAGTACTTC
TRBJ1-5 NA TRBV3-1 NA CASSLEPGGQPQHF TGTGCCAGCAGCCTTGAGCCCGGAGGTCAGCCCCAGCATTTT
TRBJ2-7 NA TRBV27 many CASSRVRAHEQYF TGTGCCAGCAGCCGAGTCCGTGCCCACGAGCAGTACTTC
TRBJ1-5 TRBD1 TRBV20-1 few CSASSGQGIRNQPQHF TGCAGTGCTAGCTCCGGACAGGGAATACGCAATCAGCCCCAGCATTTT
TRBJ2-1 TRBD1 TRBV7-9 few CANSLGTGDYNEQFF TGTGCCAACAGCTTAGGGACAGGGGATTACAATGAGCAGTTCTTC
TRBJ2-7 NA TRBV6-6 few CASSYSPTKGWEQYF TGTGCCAGCAGTTACTCTCCAACAAAGGGTTGGGAGCAGTACTTC
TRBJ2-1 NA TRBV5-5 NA CASSLTAEISYNEQFF TGTGCCAGCAGCTTGACAGCGGAGATTTCCTACAATGAGCAGTTCTTC
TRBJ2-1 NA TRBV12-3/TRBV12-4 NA CASSLMGVNTHEQFF TGTGCCAGCAGTTTGATGGGGGTGAATACACATGAGCAGTTCTTC
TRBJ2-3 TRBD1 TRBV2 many CASTQPLRTGAPDTQYF TGTGCCAGCACACAACCCCTTAGGACAGGGGCCCCAGATACGCAGTATTTT
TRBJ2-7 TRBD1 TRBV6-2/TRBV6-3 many CASSYSWTGGTSYEQYF TGTGCCAGCAGTTACTCGTGGACAGGGGGCACGTCCTACGAGCAGTACTTC
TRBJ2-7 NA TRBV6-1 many CASSESRLLTYEQYF TGTGCCAGCAGTGAATCCAGACTACTCACCTACGAGCAGTACTTC
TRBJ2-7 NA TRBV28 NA CASSLGTHNEQYF TGTGCCAGCAGCCTAGGGACCCACAATGAGCAGTACTTC